The 5 T cell receptor beta chains listed next were all sequenced from one sample in a study of blood T cell repertoires in COVID-19. Data came from immunoSEQ multiplex PCR; TCRdb stores just in-frame clones and leaves some out. The repertoire holds over 70,000 clones, with around 90% as singletons. Sequencing input: peripheral blood. These receptor sequences come from a man older than 75 with acute or convalescent COVID-19.

The chain employs TRBV6-2 or TRBV6-3 and TRBJ2-5; 8 bases are shared with TRBD1. Germline V gene data show CDR1 as MNHEY and CDR2 as SVGEGT. The CDR3 totals 14 residues. The junction had 4 bases not matched to a gene; V was cut back by 5 bases and J by 2 bases. Here the CDR3 reads CASSRTGLQETQYF. The CDR3 DNA follows: TGTGCCAGCAGTCGGACAGGGTTGCAAGAGACCCAGTACTTC.

This chain uses TRBV27 with TRBJ1-6; a weak D match, TRBD1 (5 bases). Germline V gene data show CDR1 as MNHEY and CDR2 as SMNVEV (reference sequence). The CDR3 has 16 residues. The V end was cut by 3 bases, the J end by 2 bases, with 11 bases between. CDR3: CASSFSGATYNSPLHF. The CDR3 nucleotides are TGTGCCAGCAGTTTTTCTGGGGCCACCTATAATTCACCCCTCCACTTT.

The chain couples TRBV18 to TRBJ2-3; D uncertain. V dropped 2 bases and J dropped 4 bases, with 13 bases sitting between them. CDR3 size: 15 residues. Germline V gene data show CDR1 as KGHSH and CDR2 as LQKENI. The CDR3 DNA sequence: TGTGCCAGCTCACCAATGGGCCTCAAGGCAGATACGCAGTATTTT. Translation gives CASSPMGLKADTQYF. The full variable domain, its missing parts supplied by reference TRBV18 and TRBJ2-3, is NAGVMQNPRHLVRRRGQEARLRCSPMKGHSHVYWYRQLPEEGLKFMVYLQKENIIDESGMPKERFSAEFPKEGPSILRIQQVVRGDSAAYFCASSPMGLKADTQYFGPGTRLTVL.

The V gene is TRBV18, the J gene TRBJ2-5; 9 bases align to TRBD1. The CDR3 length is 14 residues. Trimming took 0 bases from V and 4 from J; bases not matched to a gene: 0. Germline V gene lookup returns CDR1 KGHSH and CDR2 LQKENI. The CDR3 region has the DNA TGTGCCAGCTCACCACCGGGACAGGGAGAGACCCAGTACTTC. Translation: CASSPPGQGETQYF.

The gene calls are TRBV28 and TRBJ1-4; 11 nucleotides match TRBD1. CDR3 length: 17 residues. With V trimmed by 6 bases and J by 4 bases, 10 bases remained unmatched. The germline V gene has CDR1 MDHEN and CDR2 SYDVKM. The CDR3 here is CASRTGTGGGINEKLFF. The CDR3 DNA is TGTGCCAGCAGAACCGGGACAGGGGGTGGTATTAATGAAAAACTGTTTTTT.